Shown below are 24 T cell receptor beta chains from a single sample sequenced in a study of response to subunit inactivated influenza vaccine (dated by TCRdb to between 2017 and 2018). Library method: RT-PCR. This sample was sequenced with an Illumina HiSeq 2500. TCRdb reran the public reads through fastp at Q25 and MiXCR, keeping productive beta chains. CDR3 protein sequences are deduplicated, and each keeps its most common genes and DNA. Present in this sample are hundreds of thousands of distinct CDR3 sequences, 21% of which were seen just once. Roughly 10% of the sample is taken by the ten largest. The starting material was PBMCs from blood, obtained less than 22 months after vaccination. These receptors all stem from a man between 50 and 75 years old who received an inactivated influenza vaccine. Donor details come from another sample of the same person, matched by shared clones.

This clonotype has just a few counts. The chain employs TRBV5-1 and TRBJ2-1; D gene unclear. Germline loops: CDR1 SGHRS, CDR2 YFSETQ. V was shortened by 0 bases and J by 9 bases, with 13 bases between the two germline ends. There are 14 residues in the CDR3. The CDR3 region is CASSLALKPAEQFF. CDR3 nucleotide sequence: TGCGCCAGCAGCTTGGCCTTGAAACCTGCTGAGCAGTTCTTC.

This clonotype came up a few times. The chain links TRBV7-2 to TRBJ2-3; 10 bases line up with TRBD2. Germline V CDR1 and CDR2: SGHTA, FQGNSA. This CDR3 is 16 amino acids long. V was clipped by 4 bases and J by 4 bases; unmatched bases: 8. CDR3 bases: TGTGCCAGCAGCTCGAGCGGGAGGGCCTACGCAGATACGCAGTATTTT. It translates to CASSSSGRAYADTQYF.

The chain combines TRBV4-2 with TRBJ1-1, with 8 positions matching TRBD1. The V and J ends lost 1 base and 8 bases, in that order; junction bases with no gene match: 6. This CDR3 comprises 14 residues. CDR1 LGHNA and CDR2 YNFKEQ come from the germline V gene. The CDR3, as DNA: TGTGCCAGCAGCCAAGTCAGGGGGCACCCCGAAGCTTTCTTT. Protein: CASSQVRGHPEAFF.

CDR3 amino acids: CASSFKGNEQFF. In DNA, the CDR3 is TGTGCCAGCAGTTTTAAAGGCAATGAGCAGTTCTTC. This rearrangement joins TRBV12-3 or TRBV12-4 to TRBJ2-1, with D unclear. This CDR3 spans 12 amino acids. The V end was cut by 3 bases, the J end by 6 bases, with 6 bases between.

The chain couples TRBV7-2 to TRBJ2-5, with a weak D call TRBD1 (5 bases). Germline CDR1 is SGHTA and CDR2 is FQGNSA. This CDR3 has 13 residues. The ends were cut back, 1 base at V and 10 bases at J, with 13 bases in the middle. The CDR3 DNA reads TGTGCCAGCAGCTTAGACGACAGATATTTCCAGTACTTC. It encodes CASSLDDRYFQYF.

In this sample, this clonotype turned up a few times. The chain couples TRBV28 to TRBJ2-4; 9 positions match TRBD1. Germline trimming cut 4 bases from V and 7 bases from J; bases unmatched to any gene: 5. Looked up from germline, CDR1 is MDHEN and CDR2 is SYDVKM. This CDR3 comprises 14 residues. CDR3 region: CASSSRQGGNIQYF. As DNA, the CDR3 is TGTGCCAGCAGTTCCAGACAGGGGGGGAACATTCAGTACTTC.

This clonotype was counted a few times. The V and J genes are TRBV7-3 and TRBJ1-1, with D uncertain. This CDR3 has 15 residues. Trimming took off 5 bases at V and 0 bases at J, with 13 bases between the two ends. Germline loops: CDR1 SGHTA, CDR2 FQGTGA. Here the CDR3 reads CASSPQGRLNTEAFF. The CDR3 region has the DNA TGTGCCAGCAGCCCCCAAGGACGGCTGAACACTGAAGCTTTCTTT.

The gene calls are TRBV5-1 and TRBJ2-1, with D possibly TRBD2 on 6 matching bases. The V end lost 4 bases, the J end lost 3 bases, and 17 bases lay between the germline ends. CDR3 length: 16 residues. The germline V gene has CDR1 SGHRS and CDR2 YFSETQ. The CDR3 DNA reads as TGCGCCAGCAGCACACTAACGGGAGCCTACTACAATGAGCAGTTCTTC. This codes for CASSTLTGAYYNEQFF.

The genes are TRBV4-1 and TRBJ2-2; TRBD1 or TRBD2 may be the D gene (6 bases each). V shed 1 base and J shed 5 bases, with 11 bases lying between them. Germline V gene lookup returns CDR1 MGHRA and CDR2 YSYEKL. The CDR3 has 15 residues. The CDR3 here is CASSQGGAWTGELFF. CDR3 DNA: TGCGCCAGCAGCCAAGGGGGGGCTTGGACCGGGGAGCTGTTTTTT.

CDR3 amino acids: CASSDVEGQPQHF. CDR3 in DNA: TGTGCCAGCAGCGATGTAGAGGGCCAGCCCCAGCATTTT. V and J are TRBV6-1 and TRBJ1-5; D is ambiguous. Trimming left V 6 bases short and J 7 bases short, with 13 bases between. There are 13 residues in the CDR3. The germline V gene encodes CDR1 MNHNS and CDR2 SASEGT.

This clonotype was seen only a few times. The chain is built from TRBV10-3 and TRBJ2-2, with no clear D. V lost 5 bases and J lost 1, with 8 bases in between. In germline, CDR1 is ENHRY, CDR2 SYGVKD. This CDR3 region has 14 residues. The CDR3 DNA reads as TGTGCCATCAGTCCCGTGGGGAACACCGGGGAGCTGTTTTTT. Its translation is CAISPVGNTGELFF.

CDR3 sequence (DNA): TGTGCCAGCAGCCAGTTGACAAGGGGGGAGAACACCGGGGAGCTGTTTTTT. Amino acids: CASSQLTRGENTGELFF. The J gene is TRBJ2-2, the V gene TRBV3-1, with D tentatively TRBD1 or TRBD2 (6 bases each). This CDR3 spans 17 amino acids. V dropped 3 bases and J dropped 1 base, with 15 bases sitting between them. Germline CDR1 is LGHDT and CDR2 is YNNKEL (reference sequence).

The chain combines TRBV5-1 with TRBJ1-1; the match to TRBD1 covers 7 bases. Germline values: CDR1 SGHRS, CDR2 YFSETQ. V shed 0 bases and J 0 bases; nucleotides not matched to a gene: 5. This CDR3 region has 16 residues. CDR3: CASSLVGQRVNTEAFF. The CDR3, as DNA: TGCGCCAGCAGCTTGGTGGGACAGAGGGTGAACACTGAAGCTTTCTTT.

This clonotype has only a few counts. The chain is built from TRBV5-6 and TRBJ1-3; D might be TRBD1 (6 bases). V lost 1 base and J 0 bases, leaving 11 bases between the germline ends. Germline V gene lookup returns CDR1 SGHDT and CDR2 YYEEEE. CDR3 length: 16 amino acids. CDR3 sequence reads: CASSLWGQSSGNTIYF. CDR3 in DNA: TGTGCCAGCAGCTTGTGGGGGCAGAGCTCTGGAAACACCATATATTTT. The variable domain in full, completed from reference TRBV5-6 and TRBJ1-3, reads DAGVTQSPTHLIKTRGQQVTLRCSPKSGHDTVSWYQQALGQGPQFIFQYYEEEERQRGNFPDRFSGHQFPNYSSELNVNALLLGDSALYLCASSLWGQSSGNTIYFGEGSWLTVV.

This rearrangement joins TRBV4-3 to TRBJ2-3, with a weak D call TRBD2 (7 bases). V was shortened by 0 bases and J by 3 bases, with 13 bases between the two germline ends. The CDR3 runs 16 residues. CDR1 and CDR2 (germline): LGHNA, YSLEER. CDR3 region: CASSQDWRGLTDTQYF. In nucleotides, the CDR3 is TGCGCCAGCAGCCAAGATTGGCGGGGGCTTACAGATACGCAGTATTTT.

CDR3 protein: CASSTEYVGTQNQPQHF. The CDR3 DNA reads TGTGCCAGTAGTACTGAGTACGTCGGGACACAAAATCAGCCCCAGCATTTT. This chain links TRBV19 with TRBJ1-5; D perhaps matches TRBD1 (6 bases). This CDR3 is 17 amino acids long. CDR1 and CDR2 from the germline V gene are LNHDA and SQIVND (reference sequence). Trimming removed 4 bases from V and 4 bases from J, with 20 bases in between.

The V and J genes are TRBV10-3 and TRBJ1-3, with 8 nucleotides matching TRBD1. Losses at the gene ends were 3 bases for V and 0 bases for J; bases not matched to a gene: 10. Germline CDR1 reads ENHRY; CDR2 reads SYGVKD. The CDR3 extends over 18 amino acids. This CDR3 is CAISDQGKDRVSGNTIYF. DNA of the CDR3: TGTGCCATCAGTGATCAAGGAAAGGACAGGGTCTCTGGAAACACCATATATTTT.

This clonotype was detected a few times. The rearrangement joins TRBV12-3 or TRBV12-4 to TRBJ1-2, with D hard to call. This CDR3 is 16 amino acids long. V lost 2 bases and J lost 1, with 14 bases in between. The CDR3: CASSLNWQRGNYGYTF. DNA for the CDR3: TGTGCCAGCAGTTTAAACTGGCAGAGAGGTAACTATGGCTACACCTTC.

The chain couples TRBV5-1 to TRBJ2-3, with D hard to call. V was cut by 4 bases and J by 6 bases, with 15 bases left in between. The CDR3 extends over 14 amino acids. Per germline, CDR1 SGHRS and CDR2 YFSETQ. The CDR3 DNA reads as TGCGCCAGCAGCGACATGAGACTTGAGGATACGCAGTATTTT. Translating it yields CASSDMRLEDTQYF.

This clonotype was counted between two and nine times. The chain is built from TRBV5-6 and TRBJ2-1; 10 nucleotides match TRBD2. Germline CDR1 is SGHDT and CDR2 is YYEEEE. V shed 3 bases and J 1 base; nucleotides not matched to a gene: 7. The CDR3 is 17 residues long. Written as DNA, the CDR3 is TGTGCCAGCAGCTGGGGCCCTAGCGGGAGTTCCTACAATGAGCAGTTCTTC. It codes for CASSWGPSGSSYNEQFF.

The sample holds a few counts of this clonotype. The genes are TRBV4-1 and TRBJ1-1; 9 bases map to TRBD1. V lost 1 base to trimming and J lost 11 bases; unmatched junction nucleotides: 11. Germline CDR1 reads MGHRA; CDR2 reads YSYEKL. The CDR3 sequence is 15 residues long. The CDR3 is CASSQVSGTGPMAFF. In DNA, the CDR3 is TGCGCCAGCAGCCAAGTGTCCGGGACAGGGCCGATGGCTTTCTTT.

This clonotype was seen more than once but under ten times. The chain is built from TRBV12-3 or TRBV12-4 and TRBJ1-2; 7 bases map to TRBD1. V shed 6 bases and J 4 bases; nucleotides not matched to a gene: 8. The CDR3 is 14 amino acids. CDR3 coding DNA: TGTGCCAGCAGAGACTCGACAGGGAGCTATGGCTACACCTTC. Protein: CASRDSTGSYGYTF.

This clonotype has only a few counts. This chain uses TRBV9 with TRBJ1-5; tentative D call: TRBD1 (5 bases). CDR1 and CDR2 from the germline V gene are SGDLS and YYNGEE. Deletions cut 0 bases from V and 5 bases from J, with 15 bases between. This CDR3 has 16 amino acids. As DNA, the CDR3 is TGTGCCAGCAGCGTAGGAATAGCAGGGTATGATCAGCCCCAGCATTTT. It translates to CASSVGIAGYDQPQHF.

This clonotype appeared once. V and J are TRBV7-3 and TRBJ2-5; D ambiguous. CDR1 is SGHTA, CDR2 FQGTGA, per germline. Trimming left V 5 bases short and J 4 bases short, with 11 bases between. The length of the CDR3 is 13 residues. The CDR3 nucleotides read TGTGCCAGCAGCCCCTTTGGTCGAGAGACCCAGTACTTC. Amino acids: CASSPFGRETQYF.